The entry below gives a single T cell receptor (beta chain) sequence along with its context. Its antigen is undetermined. Measured with immunoSEQ multiplex PCR; TCRdb has only the in-frame clones, and not every one. The sample has 100,000 to 120,000 clones; about 85% are singletons. The data originate from a study of cytomegalovirus exposure and HLA in healthy donors. Whole-study results and caveats: For most TCR sequences rarity was the rule, although some public TCRs occurred in many donors. Reported performance of the classifier showed diagnosis of cytomegalovirus status with high specificity and sensitivity. A later analysis found first-cohort TCR clusters tended to co-occur in the 90 to 150 validation repertoires.

The germline gives CDR1 SGHTA, CDR2 FQGNSA. This CDR3 has 18 amino acids. V was pared by 1 base and J by 3 bases, with 8 bases of the junction left unmatched. This receptor was taken from a woman aged 18-29 years in good health and CMV-seronegative. The specimen sequenced was PBMCs. The chain has TRBV7-2 and TRBJ2-1; 11 nucleotides line up with TRBD2. CDR3 region: CASSLGLAGGPLYNEQFF. CDR3 nucleotide sequence: TGTGCCAGCAGCTTAGGCTTAGCGGGGGGGCCGCTCTACAATGAGCAGTTCTTC.